The clone carrying this T cell receptor beta chain was found once. As yet, its antigen is unknown. Time point given: cycle 4 day 1 (C4D1), after more than 5 weeks of nivolumab. Every one of the patients relapsed after autologous stem cell transplantation (brentuximab vedotin exposure was variable). This entry belongs to a study of PD-1 blockade in classical Hodgkin lymphoma. Study-wide results and caveats: Reasons behind the repertoire differences stay unclear, perhaps disease activity or earlier therapy. Patients starting nivolumab under 1 year after ASCT were excluded. Healthy donors reportedly exceeded newly diagnosed patients in baseline TCR diversity.

Germline CDR1 KGHSH, CDR2 LQKENI. The CDR3 is 15 amino acids. Deletions cut 3 bases from V and 5 bases from J, with 11 bases between. Profiled with immunoSEQ multiplex PCR; TCRdb holds only in-frame clones, not every one. The sample records approximately 61,000 clones, roughly nine tenths being singletons. The origin of this receptor is a human donor with classical Hodgkin lymphoma. The material sequenced was peripheral blood mononuclear cells (PBMCs), taken before the fourth cycle of nivolumab. The rearrangement joins TRBV18 to TRBJ1-6; no firm D call. CDR3 sequence: CASSPSLPNNSPLHF. DNA of the CDR3: TGTGCCAGCTCACCTTCATTACCGAATAATTCACCCCTCCACTTT. The whole variable domain, remainder taken from reference TRBV18 and TRBJ1-6, is NAGVMQNPRHLVRRRGQEARLRCSPMKGHSHVYWYRQLPEEGLKFMVYLQKENIIDESGMPKERFSAEFPKEGPSILRIQQVVRGDSAAYFCASSPSLPNNSPLHFGNGTRLTVT.